This T cell receptor beta chain was documented in a study of PD-1 blockade in classical Hodgkin lymphoma. Time point noted: cycle 4 day 1 (C4D1), after five to seven weeks of nivolumab. All patients relapsed after autologous stem cell transplantation, and brentuximab vedotin exposure varied. Trimming shortened V by 4 bases and J by 7 bases, and 8 bases separated the two germline ends. Germline V CDR1 and CDR2: SGHTS, YDEGEE. The CDR3 runs 12 residues. Sequenced by immunoSEQ multiplex PCR; TCRdb stores in-frame clones only, minus some. This sample has tens of thousands of clones, with 78% found just once.

This receptor was obtained from a human donor with classical Hodgkin lymphoma. The source was peripheral blood mononuclear cells (PBMCs), collected before the fourth cycle of nivolumab. This sequence joins TRBV5-8 and TRBJ2-2; D gene unclear. The CDR3: CASSPHIGELFF. In nucleotides, the CDR3 is TGTGCCAGCAGCCCACATATCGGGGAGCTGTTTTTT.